This TCR beta chain comes out of a study of CD8+CD57+ T cells in acquired aplastic anemia. Study outcomes and limitations: Statistical testing detected no significant gap in CD8+ Simpson's diversity between patients and controls.

Genomic DNA acted as the template from which TCR beta VDJ combination and CDR3 sequence profiling were carried out. TCRdb ran MiXCR on the reads and lists one entry per CDR3 protein. This table has 100,000 to 150,000 distinct CDR3 sequences, over 45% appearing once. On this clonotype: Antigen specificity is unknown.

Trimming took 6 bases from V and 4 from J, leaving 12 bases between them. Germline-derived CDR1 and CDR2 are LNHDA and SQIVND (reference sequence). The CDR3 extends over 13 amino acids. This chain links TRBV19 with TRBJ1-1; a weak D match, TRBD1 (6 bases). This receptor was obtained from a human donor in good health, serving as a control. Sequencing input: sorted CD4+, CD8+, or CD8+CD57+ T cells (not recorded which) from PBMCs. CDR3 DNA sequence: TGTGCCAGTAGCGCCGCCAGGGGCACTGAAGCTTTCTTT. It translates to CASSAARGTEAFF.